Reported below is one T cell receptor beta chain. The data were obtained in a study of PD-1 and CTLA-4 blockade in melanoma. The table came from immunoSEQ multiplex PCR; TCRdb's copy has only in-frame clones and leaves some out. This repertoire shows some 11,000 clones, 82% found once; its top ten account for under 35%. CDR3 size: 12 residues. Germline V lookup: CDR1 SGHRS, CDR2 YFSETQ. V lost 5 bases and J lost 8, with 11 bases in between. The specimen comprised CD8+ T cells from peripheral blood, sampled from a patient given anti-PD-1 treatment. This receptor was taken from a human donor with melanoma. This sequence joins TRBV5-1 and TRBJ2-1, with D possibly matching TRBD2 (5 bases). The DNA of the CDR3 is TGCGCCAGCAGGGAGCTGGAGGATGAGCAGTTCTTC. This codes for CASRELEDEQFF.